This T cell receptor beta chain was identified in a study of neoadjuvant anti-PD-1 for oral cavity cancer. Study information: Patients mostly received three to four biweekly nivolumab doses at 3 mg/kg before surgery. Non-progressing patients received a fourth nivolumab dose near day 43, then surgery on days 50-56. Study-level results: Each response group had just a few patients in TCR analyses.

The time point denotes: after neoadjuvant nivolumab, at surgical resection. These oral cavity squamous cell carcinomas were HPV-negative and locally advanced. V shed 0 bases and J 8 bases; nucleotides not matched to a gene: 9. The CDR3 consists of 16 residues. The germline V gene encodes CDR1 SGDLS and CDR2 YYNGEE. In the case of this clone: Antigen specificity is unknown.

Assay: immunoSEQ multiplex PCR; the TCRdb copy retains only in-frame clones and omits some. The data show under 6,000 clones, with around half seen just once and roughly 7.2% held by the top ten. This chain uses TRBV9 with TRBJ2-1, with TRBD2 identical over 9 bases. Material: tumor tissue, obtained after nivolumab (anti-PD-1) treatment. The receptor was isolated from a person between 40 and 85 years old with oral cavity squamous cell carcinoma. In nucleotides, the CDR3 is TGTGCCAGCAGCGTAGATCTAGGCGGGGGGGCCGATGAGCAGTTCTTC. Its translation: CASSVDLGGGADEQFF.